The T cell receptor (beta chain) described here comes from a study of blood T cell repertoires in COVID-19. Whole-study context: The cDNA or gDNA used as material had been derived from T cells, B-cell-depleted T cells, or PBMCs.

Trimming took off 9 bases at V and 0 bases at J, with 9 bases between the two ends. Germline CDR1 is KGHDR and CDR2 is SFDVKD. CDR3 size: 13 residues. Patients of the Seattle cohort, enrolled during active infection, were followed longitudinally. As originally analysed: Amplification of reference gene primers was used by the study to estimate nucleated cell counts. The table came from immunoSEQ multiplex PCR; TCRdb's copy has only in-frame clones and leaves some out. V, J and clone size reflect that table, while D and trimming were determined from the DNA. The table shows approximately 140,000 clones, with approximately 83% occurring only once.

The clonotype was recovered from a woman aged 60-70 years with COVID-19, enrolled during active disease. The sample consisted of peripheral blood. The rearrangement links TRBV24-1 to TRBJ2-3, with D possibly being TRBD2 (7 bases). CDR3 DNA: TGTGCCACCGAGGGGGGGAGCACAGATACGCAGTATTTT. Amino acid sequence: CATEGGSTDTQYF.